The next 12 T cell receptor beta chains were all read from a single sample in a study of T cells in narcolepsy. Only in-frame clones appear in the TCRdb table, and some are missing; sequencing was by immunoSEQ multiplex PCR. In the table there are fewer than 35,000 clones, approximately 80% of which are singletons. The sample was CD45RA- memory CD4+ T cells from PBMCs. These receptors all stem from a human donor with narcolepsy.

The rearrangement joins TRBV28 to TRBJ2-2, with 8 nucleotides matching TRBD1. The CDR3 sequence is 14 residues long. Looked up from germline, CDR1 is MDHEN and CDR2 is SYDVKM. V lost 8 bases to trimming and J lost 2 bases; unmatched junction nucleotides: 4. The CDR3: CASAGGFNTGELFF. The CDR3 DNA sequence: TGTGCCAGCGCAGGGGGCTTTAACACCGGGGAGCTGTTTTTT.

This clone was recorded a few times. V is TRBV19 and J is TRBJ1-5, with TRBD1 matching 10 bases. Germline CDR1 reads LNHDA; CDR2 reads SQIVND (reference sequence). CDR3 length: 19 residues. Losses at the gene ends were 9 bases for V and 1 base for J; bases not matched to a gene: 18. The CDR3 region has the DNA TGTGCCAGCGCTCTCCGCGGGACAGGGGTTACGTCGAGCAATCAGCCCCAGCATTTT. This gives the protein CASALRGTGVTSSNQPQHF.

The V gene is TRBV5-4, the J gene TRBJ1-1; 8 bases map to TRBD1. The germline gives CDR1 SGHNT, CDR2 YYREEE (reference sequence). CDR3 length: 14 amino acids. V lost 2 bases and J lost 5; bases outside the gene matches: 5. For the CDR3, the DNA is TGTGCCAGCAGCTTCAATACAGGGGGTACTGAAGCTTTCTTT. It translates to CASSFNTGGTEAFF.

The rearrangement joins TRBV9 to TRBJ1-2; D gene ambiguous. V gave up 9 bases and J gave up 3 bases, with 15 bases separating them. Looked up from germline, CDR1 is SGDLS and CDR2 is YYNGEE. There are 13 residues in the CDR3. The CDR3 is CANYVGQDYGYTF. The CDR3 coding sequence is TGTGCCAACTACGTCGGGCAGGACTATGGCTACACCTTC.

This clone occurred once. The rearrangement links TRBV5-1 to TRBJ1-2; the match to TRBD1 covers 10 bases. Trimming took 1 base from V and 7 from J; bases not matched to a gene: 10. The CDR3 consists of 16 residues. Per the germline V gene, CDR1 is SGHRS and CDR2 is YFSETQ. The DNA for the CDR3 is TGCGCCAGCAGCTTGAGTGCACGACAGGGGGCGGCTGGCTACACCTTC. Its protein product is CASSLSARQGAAGYTF.

The chain has TRBV28 and TRBJ2-5; D possibly matches TRBD1 or TRBD2 (5 bases each). The CDR3 is 16 residues long. CDR1 and CDR2 from the germline V gene are MDHEN and SYDVKM. V was pared by 2 bases and J by 0 bases, with 13 bases between. CDR3: CASSLGGKFYQETQYF. The CDR3 DNA reads TGTGCCAGCAGTTTAGGGGGAAAATTCTACCAAGAGACCCAGTACTTC.

This chain links TRBV10-3 with TRBJ2-3, with D perhaps assigned TRBD1 or TRBD2 (5 bases each). Germline V gene data show CDR1 as ENHRY and CDR2 as SYGVKD. The CDR3 runs 13 residues. V was pared by 7 bases and J by 6 bases, with 14 bases between. In DNA, the CDR3 is TGTGCCATCAAGGGTCCGAGGGACGATACGCAGTATTTT. This translates into CAIKGPRDDTQYF.

This clone has just one count. V is TRBV2 and J is TRBJ2-7, with 7 positions matching TRBD2. The CDR3 loop spans 14 amino acids. J was trimmed by 5 bases and V by 4 bases; bases with no gene match: 8. Germline V gene sequence: CDR1 SNHLY, CDR2 FYNNEI. The CDR3 spells CASSVTAGIDEQYF. Written as DNA, the CDR3 is TGTGCCAGCAGTGTAACAGCGGGGATCGACGAGCAGTACTTC.

The rearrangement joins TRBV13 to TRBJ2-3; 10 nucleotides line up with TRBD2. Germline-derived CDR1 and CDR2 are PRHDT and FYEKMQ (reference sequence). The V and J ends lost 5 bases and 5 bases, in that order; junction bases with no gene match: 7. CDR3 length equals 15 residues. The CDR3 region is CASSRGLAKGDTQYF. As DNA, the CDR3 is TGTGCCAGCAGCCGGGGACTAGCGAAGGGAGATACGCAGTATTTT.

V and J are TRBV19 and TRBJ1-6, with 7 positions matching TRBD1. Germline CDR1 LNHDA, CDR2 SQIVND (reference sequence). CDR3 length: 15 amino acids. Trimming cost V 4 bases and J 7 bases; bases outside gene matches: 7. The CDR3 loop reads CASSNLQGSNSPLHF. The CDR3 DNA reads as TGTGCCAGTAGTAACTTACAGGGGTCGAATTCACCCCTCCACTTT.

The chain carries TRBV19 and TRBJ1-4; 8 bases agree with TRBD1. Trimming took 9 bases from V and 3 from J; bases not matched to a gene: 9. CDR1 and CDR2 (germline): LNHDA, SQIVND (reference sequence). The CDR3 runs 15 residues. The CDR3 sequence is CASSTGGKANEKLFF. DNA for the CDR3: TGTGCCAGCTCCACAGGGGGGAAAGCTAATGAAAAACTGTTTTTT.

The rearrangement uses TRBV6-6 and TRBJ1-2; D uncertain. The CDR3 extends over 11 amino acids. V was cut by 2 bases and J by 6 bases, with 4 bases left in between. Germline V gene lookup returns CDR1 MNHNY and CDR2 SVGAGI (reference sequence). The CDR3 sequence is CASSYVDGYTF. In DNA, the CDR3 is TGTGCCAGCAGTTACGTGGATGGCTACACCTTC.